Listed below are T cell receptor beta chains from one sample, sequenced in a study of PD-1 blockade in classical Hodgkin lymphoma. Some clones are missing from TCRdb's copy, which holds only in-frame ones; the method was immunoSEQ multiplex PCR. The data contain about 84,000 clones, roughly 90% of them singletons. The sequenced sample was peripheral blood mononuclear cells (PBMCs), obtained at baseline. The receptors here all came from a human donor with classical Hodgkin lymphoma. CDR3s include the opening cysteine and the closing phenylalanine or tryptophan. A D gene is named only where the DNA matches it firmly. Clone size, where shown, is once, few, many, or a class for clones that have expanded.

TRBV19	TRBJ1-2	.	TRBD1	CASSVSHWTGGFYGYTF	TGTGCCAGTAGCGTATCGCATTGGACAGGGGGGTTCTATGGCTACACCTTC
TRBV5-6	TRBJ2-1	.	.	CASSPRGYNEQFF	TGTGCCAGCAGCCCACGTGGGTACAATGAGCAGTTCTTC
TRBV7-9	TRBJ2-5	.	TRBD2	CASGTSGRALWETQYF	TGTGCCAGCGGGACTAGCGGGAGGGCCTTATGGGAGACCCAGTACTTC
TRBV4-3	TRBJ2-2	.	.	CATNPGRNTGELFF	TGCGCCACCAACCCCGGGCGGAACACCGGGGAGCTGTTTTTT
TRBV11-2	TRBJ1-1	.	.	CASSLGETAFF	TGTGCCAGCAGCTTAGGGGAAACAGCTTTCTTT
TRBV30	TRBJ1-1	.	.	CAWSSPAAGYTEAFF	TGTGCCTGGAGTTCACCAGCAGCCGGGTACACTGAAGCTTTCTTT
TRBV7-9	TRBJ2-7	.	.	CASSLDRALSEWGYEQYF	TGTGCCAGCAGTCTGGACCGGGCCCTTAGCGAATGGGGCTACGAGCAGTACTTC
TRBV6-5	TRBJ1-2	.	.	CATNRGLDYGYTF	TGTGCCACTAATCGTGGGTTAGACTATGGCTACACCTTC
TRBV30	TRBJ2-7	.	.	CAWSQGEQYF	TGTGCCTGGAGTCAAGGGGAGCAGTACTTC
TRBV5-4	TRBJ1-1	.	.	CASSTKAGGGTEAFF	TGTGCCAGCAGCACAAAGGCGGGAGGCGGCACTGAAGCTTTCTTT
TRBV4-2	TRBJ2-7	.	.	CASSRPGPGEGSLKYEQYF	TGTGCCAGCAGTCGTCCGGGACCCGGAGAGGGTAGCCTAAAATACGAGCAGTACTTC
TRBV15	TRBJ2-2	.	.	CATSRDPLRNTGELFF	TGTGCCACCAGCAGAGATCCCCTCAGGAACACCGGGGAGCTGTTTTTT
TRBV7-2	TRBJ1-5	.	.	CASGPGSSNQPQHF	TGTGCCAGCGGTCCAGGGAGTAGCAATCAGCCCCAGCATTTT
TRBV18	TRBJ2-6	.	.	CASSPGFSGANVLTF	TGTGCCAGCTCACCAGGGTTCTCTGGGGCCAACGTCCTGACTTTC
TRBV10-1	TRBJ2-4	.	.	CASSESWNSNQYF	TGCGCCAGCAGTGAGTCTTGGAACTCTAATCAGTACTTC
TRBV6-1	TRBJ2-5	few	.	CASIRLAGSQETQYF	TGTGCCAGCATTCGACTGGCGGGGAGCCAAGAGACCCAGTACTTC
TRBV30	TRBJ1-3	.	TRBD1	CAWSAGGGGDGNTIYF	TGTGCCTGGAGTGCAGGCGGAGGGGGCGATGGAAACACCATATATTTT
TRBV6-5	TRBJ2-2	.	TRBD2	CASSPLASGAGELFF	TGTGCCAGCAGCCCCCTGGCCAGCGGGGCCGGGGAGCTGTTTTTT
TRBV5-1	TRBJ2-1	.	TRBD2	CASSLRTSGTVDEQFF	TGCGCCAGCAGCCTACGGACTAGCGGGACTGTGGATGAGCAGTTCTTC
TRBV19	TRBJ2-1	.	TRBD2	CASSSQGLAGGGEQFF	TGTGCCAGTAGTAGCCAGGGACTAGCGGGAGGCGGTGAGCAGTTCTTC
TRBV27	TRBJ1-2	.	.	CASTTWGREGYTF	TGTGCCAGCACCACCTGGGGGCGCGAGGGCTACACCTTC
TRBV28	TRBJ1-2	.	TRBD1	CASSPQDRNYGYTF	TGTGCCAGCAGTCCCCAGGACAGGAACTATGGCTACACCTTC
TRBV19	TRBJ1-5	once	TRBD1	CASSTGTGNNQPQHF	TGTGCCAGTAGTACCGGGACAGGCAACAATCAGCCCCAGCATTTT
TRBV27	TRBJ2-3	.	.	CASSFLASTDTQYF	TGTGCCAGCAGTTTTCTAGCTAGCACAGATACGCAGTATTTT
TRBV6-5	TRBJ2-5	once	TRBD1	CASSPPGQGSQTQYF	TGTGCCAGCAGTCCTCCGGGACAGGGGTCGCAGACCCAGTACTTC
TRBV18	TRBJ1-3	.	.	CASSATANSGNTIYF	TGTGCCAGCTCAGCTACAGCAAACTCTGGAAACACCATATATTTT
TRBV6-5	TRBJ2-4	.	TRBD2	CASSLLAGENIQYF	TGTGCCAGCAGTCTACTAGCGGGAGAGAACATTCAGTACTTC
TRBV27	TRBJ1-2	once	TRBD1	CASSPGIRTGYYGYTF	TGTGCCAGCAGTCCCGGGATTAGGACAGGGTACTATGGCTACACCTTC